What follows are 5 T cell receptor beta chains derived from one specimen sequenced in a study of blood T cell repertoires in COVID-19. The protocol was immunoSEQ multiplex PCR, while the TCRdb copy is restricted to in-frame clones and leaves out a portion. The repertoire holds some 220,000 clones, roughly 85% seen once, with 2% to 3% in the top ten. Sequenced: peripheral blood. The receptors here all came from a woman in her 70s with COVID-19, enrolled during active disease.

V gene TRBV5-1 combines with J gene TRBJ1-4; D not certain. The germline V gene encodes CDR1 SGHRS and CDR2 YFSETQ. V lost 0 bases and J 7 bases, leaving 10 bases between the germline ends. This CDR3 comprises 14 residues. CDR3 sequence reads: CASSLADGGEKLFF. For the CDR3, the DNA is TGCGCCAGCAGCTTGGCAGACGGCGGTGAAAAACTGTTTTTT.

This chain joins TRBV11-2 and TRBJ1-2; D is unresolved. The germline V and J ends were trimmed by 1 base and 3 bases, with 12 bases remaining between them. CDR1 is SGHAT, CDR2 FQNNGV, per germline. The CDR3 spans 15 residues. The CDR3 DNA sequence: TGTGCCAGCAGCTTAGCGCCGGGGATTGACTATGGCTACACCTTC. Its protein product is CASSLAPGIDYGYTF.

V usage is TRBV5-6 and J usage is TRBJ2-7; D may be TRBD2 (6 bases). Trimming shortened V by 6 bases and J by 5 bases, and 12 bases separated the two germline ends. CDR1 and CDR2 (germline): SGHDT, YYEEEE. CDR3 length: 12 amino acids. CDR3 in amino acids: CASTRDWHEQYF. The CDR3 DNA reads as TGTGCCAGCACCCGGGACTGGCACGAGCAGTACTTC.

This clone was picked up a small number of times. J is TRBJ1-2 and V is TRBV7-2; the D is unclear. CDR3 length: 14 amino acids. CDR1 and CDR2 (germline): SGHTA, FQGNSA. Trimming shortened V by 5 bases and J by 4 bases, and 14 bases separated the two germline ends. CDR3 sequence reads: CASSLIPGRYGYTF. The CDR3 nucleotides read TGTGCCAGCAGCCTAATCCCGGGTCGCTATGGCTACACCTTC.

In its sample, this clone was seen a few times. V usage is TRBV19 and J usage is TRBJ1-1, with TRBD1 identical over 7 bases. Germline CDR1 reads LNHDA; CDR2 reads SQIVND (reference sequence). V gave up 5 bases and J gave up 5 bases; unmatched junction bases: 11. The CDR3 extends over 15 amino acids. The CDR3 protein is CASSVVGGHWTEAFF. DNA of the CDR3: TGTGCCAGTAGTGTCGTAGGGGGCCATTGGACTGAAGCTTTCTTT.